Each of the 30 T cell receptor beta chains below was sequenced from the same sample in a study of cytomegalovirus exposure and HLA in healthy donors. Primers for the PCR totalled 60 Vbeta and 13 Jbeta. Assay: immunoSEQ multiplex PCR; the TCRdb copy retains only in-frame clones and omits some. The repertoire consists of 120,000 to 150,000 clones, with roughly 80% occurring once and the leading ten covering approximately 4.2%. Material: PBMCs. The receptor source for this set is a woman aged 40 to 49 in good health and CMV-seropositive.

This chain joins TRBV27 and TRBJ2-3; 9 bases map to TRBD1. Germline CDR1 and CDR2: MNHEY and SMNVEV (reference sequence). The J segment lost 1 base and the V segment lost 4 bases, leaving 0 bases of the junction unmatched. The CDR3 loop spans 14 amino acids. The chain's CDR3 is CASSWTGGTDTQYF. The CDR3 bases are TGTGCCAGCAGTTGGACAGGGGGCACAGATACGCAGTATTTT.

This clone was counted only a few times. V and J are TRBV5-5 and TRBJ1-3; TRBD1 is a possible D gene (5 bases). Between the trimmed V and J ends, which lost 0 bases and 4 bases, there was a span of 8 bases. Germline CDR1 reads SGHKS; CDR2 reads YYEKEE (reference sequence). This CDR3 spans 14 amino acids. The CDR3 is CASSLAGRGNTIYF. The DNA for the CDR3 is TGTGCCAGCAGCTTGGCAGGGAGGGGAAACACCATATATTTT.

The gene calls are TRBV11-2 and TRBJ2-2; D is unclear. Trimming stripped 0 bases from V and 1 base from J, with 12 bases between. The CDR3 contains 17 residues. Per germline, CDR1 SGHAT and CDR2 FQNNGV. The CDR3, as DNA: TGTGCCAGCAGCTTAGACTTAGCCCTATTGAACACCGGGGAGCTGTTTTTT. It codes for CASSLDLALLNTGELFF.

The chain recombines TRBV4-3 with TRBJ2-2, with 11 bases aligning to TRBD2. The V gene's germline CDR1 is LGHNA and CDR2 YSLEER. The CDR3 sequence is 16 residues long. Losses at the gene ends were 1 base for V and 5 bases for J; bases not matched to a gene: 3. CDR3 bases: TGCGCCAGCAGCCAAGTAGCGGGGGGGCTGACCGGGGAGCTGTTTTTT. Its translation is CASSQVAGGLTGELFF.

The V gene is TRBV21-1, the J gene TRBJ1-1; the D call in the table, TRBD1, was not verified against the DNA. TRBV21-1 is marked as a pseudogene. The CDR3 extends over 18 amino acids. The chain's CDR3 is CASSKARAGGVGNTEAFF. The CDR3 DNA reads as TGTGCCAGCAGCAAAGCTCGGGCAGGGGGCGTCGGGAACACTGAAGCTTTCTTT.

This chain links TRBV20-1 with TRBJ1-1; no reliable D call. Germline V gene lookup returns CDR1 DFQATT and CDR2 SNEGSKA (reference sequence). The CDR3 sequence is 11 residues long. Trimming took 3 bases from V and 5 from J, leaving 7 bases between them. The CDR3 spells CSARGGTEAFF. The CDR3 bases are TGCAGTGCTAGGGGAGGGACTGAAGCTTTCTTT.

Only one count was recorded for this clone. The chain has TRBV28 and TRBJ2-3; TRBD1 matches at 7 bases. Trimming took 6 bases from V and 6 from J; bases not matched to a gene: 9. The CDR3 is 14 amino acids. CDR1 and CDR2 (germline): MDHEN, SYDVKM. CDR3: CASSLTGVGDTQYF. Here the CDR3 DNA reads TGTGCCAGCAGCCTAACAGGGGTGGGGGATACGCAGTATTTT.

This rearrangement joins TRBV30 to TRBJ2-1, with a tentative D call TRBD2 (6 bases). Germline values: CDR1 GTSNPN, CDR2 SVGIG (reference sequence). The CDR3 extends over 13 amino acids. V lost 5 bases and J 7 bases, leaving 15 bases between the germline ends. As DNA, the CDR3 is TGTGCCTGGGGGACTCGTCCGGGGAATGAGCAGTTCTTC. This gives the protein CAWGTRPGNEQFF.

The chain couples TRBV6-5 to TRBJ2-2; TRBD1 is a possible D gene (5 bases). Germline values: CDR1 MNHEY, CDR2 SVGAGI. CDR3 length: 16 residues. V lost 2 bases and J 6 bases, leaving 16 bases between the germline ends. The CDR3 loop is CASSYRMAFRAGELFF. CDR3 in DNA: TGTGCCAGCAGTTACAGGATGGCTTTCAGGGCCGGGGAGCTGTTTTTT.

This clone has a single count. This chain joins TRBV28 and TRBJ2-2; 9 bases map to TRBD2. Germline V lookup: CDR1 MDHEN, CDR2 SYDVKM. The CDR3 is 15 residues long. V lost 2 bases, J lost 6 bases, and 4 bases stayed unmatched. The CDR3 protein is CASSLASGIAGELFF. The CDR3 coding sequence is TGTGCCAGCAGTTTAGCTAGCGGGATTGCCGGGGAGCTGTTTTTT.

The V and J genes are TRBV4-1 and TRBJ2-5, with TRBD2 matching over 10 bases. The germline V gene has CDR1 MGHRA and CDR2 YSYEKL. V lost 1 base to trimming and J lost 5 bases; unmatched junction nucleotides: 7. This CDR3 has 16 amino acids. CDR3 sequence (DNA): TGCGCCAGCAGCCAAGGGCTAGCGGGGGTTGGGGAGACCCAGTACTTC. It yields the protein CASSQGLAGVGETQYF.

The chain carries TRBV27 and TRBJ2-7, with 7 bases matching TRBD1. Per germline, CDR1 MNHEY and CDR2 SMNVEV (reference sequence). With V trimmed by 5 bases and J by 2 bases, 12 bases remained unmatched. CDR3 size: 16 residues. The CDR3: CASSLSQGISTYEQYF. The DNA of the CDR3 is TGTGCCAGCAGTCTTTCACAGGGGATCTCAACCTACGAGCAGTACTTC.

V usage is TRBV6-1 and J usage is TRBJ2-5, with 10 bases aligning to TRBD1. Germline-derived CDR1 and CDR2 are MNHNS and SASEGT. J gave up 4 bases and V 5 bases, and 7 bases lay outside the gene matches. The CDR3 runs 15 residues. The CDR3 sequence is CASSTHRDRGETQYF. The DNA for the CDR3 is TGTGCCAGCAGTACCCACCGGGACAGGGGAGAGACCCAGTACTTC.

This sequence joins TRBV7-8 and TRBJ2-7; 10 nucleotides align to TRBD1. Unmatched junction bases numbered 8, after V lost 3 bases and J lost 6 bases. CDR1 and CDR2 from the germline V gene are SGHVS and FQNEAQ. This CDR3 is built from 15 residues. CDR3 in amino acids: CASSLAGQGGGEQYF. The CDR3 DNA follows: TGTGCCAGCAGCTTGGCCGGACAGGGGGGTGGCGAGCAGTACTTC.

V is TRBV7-9 and J is TRBJ2-1, with TRBD2 identical over 13 bases. Germline V gene data show CDR1 as SEHNR and CDR2 as FQNEAQ (reference sequence). With V trimmed by 6 bases and J by 2 bases, 1 base remained unmatched. CDR3 length equals 15 residues. The CDR3 is CASSTSGGAYNEQFF. In DNA form, the CDR3 reads TGTGCCAGCAGTACTAGCGGGGGGGCCTACAATGAGCAGTTCTTC.

This clone was seen more than once but under ten times. J is TRBJ2-7 and V is TRBV6-5; the match to TRBD1 covers 8 bases. Trimming at V came to 5 bases and at J to 3 bases, leaving 6 bases not matched to a gene. The CDR3 consists of 14 residues. From germline, CDR1 is MNHEY and CDR2 SVGAGI. CDR3 amino acids: CASSATGTGYEQYF. In nucleotides, the CDR3 is TGTGCCAGCAGTGCTACCGGGACAGGCTACGAGCAGTACTTC.

The V and J genes are TRBV5-1 and TRBJ2-1, with D perhaps TRBD2 (5 bases). Per germline, CDR1 SGHRS and CDR2 YFSETQ. The CDR3 consists of 11 residues. V was shortened by 5 bases and J by 8 bases, with 8 bases between the two germline ends. CDR3 region: CASRVGDEQFF. The CDR3 bases are TGCGCCAGCAGGGTCGGGGATGAGCAGTTCTTC.

CDR3 sequence (DNA): TGTGCCAGCAGTCGGGACAGTTCGGCCTACGAGCAGTACTTC. Translation: CASSRDSSAYEQYF. This rearrangement joins TRBV11-3 to TRBJ2-7; 7 nucleotides match TRBD1. Germline V gene lookup returns CDR1 SGHNT and CDR2 YENEEA. The V and J ends lost 6 bases and 2 bases, in that order; junction bases with no gene match: 7. CDR3 size: 14 residues.

J is TRBJ1-1 and V is TRBV9; unclear D gene. CDR3 length: 13 amino acids. From germline, CDR1 is SGDLS and CDR2 YYNGEE. V was trimmed by 2 bases and J by 1 base, leaving 6 bases between them. The CDR3 loop is CASSVLSNTEAFF. The DNA for the CDR3 is TGTGCCAGCAGCGTCCTTTCGAACACTGAAGCTTTCTTT.

The rearrangement links TRBV11-3 to TRBJ2-3; D is unclear. Trimming stripped 3 bases from V and 4 bases from J, with 14 bases between. The CDR3 is 15 residues long. Looked up from germline, CDR1 is SGHNT and CDR2 is YENEEA. CDR3 in DNA: TGTGCCAGCAGCTTTTCTGGGTTCGACTCAGATACGCAGTATTTT. Translating gives CASSFSGFDSDTQYF.

The J gene is TRBJ2-3, the V gene TRBV29-1; D perhaps matches TRBD2 (6 bases). V was cut by 1 base and J by 4 bases, with 12 bases left in between. The CDR3 has 14 amino acids. Germline V gene data show CDR1 as SQVTM and CDR2 as ANQGSEA. Here the CDR3 DNA reads TGCAGCGTTGAAGCTATGACTAGGTCAGATACGCAGTATTTT. This sequence encodes CSVEAMTRSDTQYF.

This chain connects TRBV7-3 to TRBJ2-2, with TRBD2 as a possible D gene (6 bases). The germline V gene has CDR1 SGHTA and CDR2 FQGTGA. Trimming took 5 bases from V and 0 from J, leaving 10 bases between them. This CDR3 is built from 15 residues. DNA of the CDR3: TGTGCCAGCAGCCTCGGGGGTTCGAACACCGGGGAGCTGTTTTTT. Residues: CASSLGGSNTGELFF.

This clone was detected only once. V gene TRBV4-3 combines with J gene TRBJ1-6; 9 bases line up with TRBD1. CDR3 length equals 16 residues. CDR1 is LGHNA, CDR2 YSLEER, per germline. The trim removed 0 bases at V and 9 bases at J, leaving 6 bases unmatched. The CDR3 reads CASSQDPRDRASPLHF. The CDR3 coding sequence is TGCGCCAGCAGCCAAGATCCCCGGGACAGGGCTTCACCCCTCCACTTT.

This clone has only a few counts. The chain links TRBV7-9 to TRBJ2-7, with D possibly TRBD1 on 5 matching bases. Trimming shortened V by 8 bases and J by 3 bases, and 20 bases separated the two germline ends. This CDR3 has 15 amino acids. Germline lookup yields CDR1 SEHNR and CDR2 FQNEAQ (reference sequence). The CDR3, as DNA: TGTGCCAGCGCCGGTGGGGCAGCCGACTTCTACGAGCAGTACTTC. Translating it yields CASAGGAADFYEQYF.

The chain joins TRBV6-4 to TRBJ1-6; 8 nucleotides agree with TRBD1. In germline, CDR1 is MRHNA, CDR2 SNTAGT. CDR3 length: 13 amino acids. V dropped 7 bases and J dropped 8; count of bases not matched to a gene: 4. CDR3 sequence (DNA): TGTGCCAGCAATACAGGGGGGGATTCACCCCTCCACTTT. Translation: CASNTGGDSPLHF.

J is TRBJ2-7 and V is TRBV10-3, with 7 bases that match TRBD1. Germline CDR1 reads ENHRY; CDR2 reads SYGVKD. The CDR3 has 14 amino acids. V was pared by 6 bases and J by 3 bases, with 8 bases of the junction left unmatched. In DNA, the CDR3 is TGTGCCATCAGGAACAGGGGCGAAGACTACGAGCAGTACTTC. Translation: CAIRNRGEDYEQYF.

This clone has only a few counts. The chain combines TRBV7-9 with TRBJ1-1, with 7 nucleotides matching TRBD1. The CDR3 totals 13 residues. Germline CDR1 reads SEHNR; CDR2 reads FQNEAQ (reference sequence). With 4 bases clipped from V and 7 bases from J, the junction kept 6 bases outside the gene matches. The CDR3 region is CASSWTGGGEAFF. The CDR3 nucleotides read TGTGCCAGCAGCTGGACAGGAGGGGGTGAAGCTTTCTTT.

In its sample, this clone was seen once. The V call is TRBV5-6, the J call TRBJ2-5; perhaps TRBD2 as D (6 bases). Per the germline V gene, CDR1 is SGHDT and CDR2 is YYEEEE. CDR3 size: 14 residues. Trimming pared 0 bases from V and 4 bases from J, leaving 10 bases between. DNA of the CDR3: TGTGCCAGCAGCTTGGGGGCGGGGCGAGAGACCCAGTACTTC. It translates to CASSLGAGRETQYF.

The chain employs TRBV7-2 and TRBJ1-6; no definite D call. CDR3 length: 15 amino acids. Germline values: CDR1 SGHTA, CDR2 FQGNSA. With 0 bases removed from V and 3 bases from J, the gap between germline ends came to 6 bases. The CDR3: CASSLAHGYNSPLHF. Here the CDR3 DNA reads TGTGCCAGCAGCTTAGCGCACGGCTATAATTCACCCCTCCACTTT.

The rearrangement uses TRBV6-1 and TRBJ2-3; 7 positions agree with TRBD2. Germline CDR1 reads MNHNS; CDR2 reads SASEGT. This CDR3 spans 16 amino acids. The junction had 7 bases not matched to a gene; V was cut back by 2 bases and J by 2 bases. CDR3 DNA: TGTGCCAGCAGTGAATTCGGGGGAGGGAACACAGATACGCAGTATTTT. Protein product: CASSEFGGGNTDTQYF.